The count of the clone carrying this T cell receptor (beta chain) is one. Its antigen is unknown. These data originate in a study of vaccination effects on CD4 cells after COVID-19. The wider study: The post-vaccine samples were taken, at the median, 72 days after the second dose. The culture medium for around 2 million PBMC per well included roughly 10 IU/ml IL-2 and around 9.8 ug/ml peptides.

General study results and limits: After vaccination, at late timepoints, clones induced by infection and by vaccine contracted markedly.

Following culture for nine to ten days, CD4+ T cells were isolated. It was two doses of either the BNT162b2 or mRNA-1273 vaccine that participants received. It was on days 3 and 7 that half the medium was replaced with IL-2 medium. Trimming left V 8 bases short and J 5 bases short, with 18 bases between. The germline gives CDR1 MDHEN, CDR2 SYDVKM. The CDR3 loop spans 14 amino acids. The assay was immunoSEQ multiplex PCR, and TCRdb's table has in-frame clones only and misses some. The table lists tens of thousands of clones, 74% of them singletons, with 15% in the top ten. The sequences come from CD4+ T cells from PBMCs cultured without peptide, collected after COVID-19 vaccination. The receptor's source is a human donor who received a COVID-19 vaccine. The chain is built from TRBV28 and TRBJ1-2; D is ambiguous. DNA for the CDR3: TGTGCCAGCCGGCGGACCGCCGTACGGTATGGCTACACCTTC. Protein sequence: CASRRTAVRYGYTF.